This T cell receptor beta chain was identified in a study of early T cells in non-severe SARS-CoV-2 infection. TCRdb re-called the 5' RACE reads with MiXCR, one entry per CDR3 protein. The sample lists about 49,000 distinct CDR3 sequences, 10% to 15% occurring once. The CDR3 runs to 13 residues. The V gene lost 5 bases and the J gene lost 5 bases, with 12 bases spanning the gap. Germline values: CDR1 MDHEN, CDR2 SYDVKM. This clonotype was observed a few times. This clonotype originated in an adult who was a healthcare worker with PCR-confirmed SARS-CoV-2 infection or an uninfected control (not recorded which). Sequencing was performed on whole blood, taken at baseline. This chain links TRBV28 with TRBJ1-1; D is perhaps TRBD1 (6 bases). CDR3 residues: CASSPGQKTEAFF. CDR3 bases: TGTGCCAGCAGTCCTGGACAGAAGACTGAAGCTTTCTTT.